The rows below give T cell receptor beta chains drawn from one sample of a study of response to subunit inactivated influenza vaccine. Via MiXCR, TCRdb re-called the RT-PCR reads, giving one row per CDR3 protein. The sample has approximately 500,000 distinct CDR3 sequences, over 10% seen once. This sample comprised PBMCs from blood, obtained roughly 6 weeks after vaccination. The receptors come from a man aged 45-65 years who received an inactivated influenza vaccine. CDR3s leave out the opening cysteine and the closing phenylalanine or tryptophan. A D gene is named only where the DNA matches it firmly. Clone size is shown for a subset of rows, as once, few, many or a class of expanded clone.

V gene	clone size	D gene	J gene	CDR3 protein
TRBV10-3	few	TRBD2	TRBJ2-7	AISQASGATYEQY
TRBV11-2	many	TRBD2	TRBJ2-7	ASRLPGGNEQY
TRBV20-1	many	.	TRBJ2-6	SARPEWDSGANVLT
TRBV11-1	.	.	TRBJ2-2	ASSWPRGGALVAGELF
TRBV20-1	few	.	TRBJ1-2	SAIDLGRPIYGYT
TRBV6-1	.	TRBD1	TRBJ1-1	ASLTTREYRGRSTEAF
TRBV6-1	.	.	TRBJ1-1	ASSERRQKAF
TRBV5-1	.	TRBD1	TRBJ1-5	ASRAGTGGSQPQH
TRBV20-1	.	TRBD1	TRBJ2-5	SATWPGQGDKETQY
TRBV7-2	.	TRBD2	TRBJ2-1	ASSPVGGVYNEQF
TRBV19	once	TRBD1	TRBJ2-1	ASSMGTGSYNEQF
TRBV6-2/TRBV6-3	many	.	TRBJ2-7	ASSPSGTPTYEQY
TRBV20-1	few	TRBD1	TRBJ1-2	SALGGDRSYGYT
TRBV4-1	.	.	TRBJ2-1	ASSQDPTGSYNEQF
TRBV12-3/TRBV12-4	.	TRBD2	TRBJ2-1	ASSFPSRGSYNEQF
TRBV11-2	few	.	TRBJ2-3	ASSLVPFTDTQY
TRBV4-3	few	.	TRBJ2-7	ASSQDRAYSYEQY
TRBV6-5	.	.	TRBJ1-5	ASSYRADNQPQH
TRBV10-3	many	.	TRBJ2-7	AISDGYSYEQY
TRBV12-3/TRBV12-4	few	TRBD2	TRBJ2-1	ASALGLALNEQF
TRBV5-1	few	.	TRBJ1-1	ASSLGSGNAEAF
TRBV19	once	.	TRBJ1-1	ASSIGRHNTEAF
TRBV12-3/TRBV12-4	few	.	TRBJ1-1	AISPSGRANTEAF
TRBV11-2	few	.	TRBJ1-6	ASSSNSPLH